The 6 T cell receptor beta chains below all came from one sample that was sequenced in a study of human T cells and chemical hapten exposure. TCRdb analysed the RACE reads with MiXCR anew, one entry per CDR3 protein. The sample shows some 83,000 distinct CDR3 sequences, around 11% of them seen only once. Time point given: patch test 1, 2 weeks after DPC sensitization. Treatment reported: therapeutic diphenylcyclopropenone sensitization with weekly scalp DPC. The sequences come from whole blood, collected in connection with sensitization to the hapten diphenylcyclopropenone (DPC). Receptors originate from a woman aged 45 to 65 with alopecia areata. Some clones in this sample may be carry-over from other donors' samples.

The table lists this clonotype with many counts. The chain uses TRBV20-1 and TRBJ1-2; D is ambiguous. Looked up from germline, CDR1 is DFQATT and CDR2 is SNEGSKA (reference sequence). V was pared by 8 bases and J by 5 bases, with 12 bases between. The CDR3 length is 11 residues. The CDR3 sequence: CSTGPFYGYTF. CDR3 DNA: TGCAGTACCGGGCCCTTTTATGGCTACACCTTC.

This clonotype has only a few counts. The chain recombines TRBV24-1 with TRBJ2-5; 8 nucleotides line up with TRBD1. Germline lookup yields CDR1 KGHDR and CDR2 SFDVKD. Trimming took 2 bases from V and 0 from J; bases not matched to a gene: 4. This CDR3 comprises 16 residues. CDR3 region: CATSDSRQGYQETQYF. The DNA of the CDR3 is TGTGCCACCAGTGATTCCCGACAGGGGTACCAAGAGACCCAGTACTTC.

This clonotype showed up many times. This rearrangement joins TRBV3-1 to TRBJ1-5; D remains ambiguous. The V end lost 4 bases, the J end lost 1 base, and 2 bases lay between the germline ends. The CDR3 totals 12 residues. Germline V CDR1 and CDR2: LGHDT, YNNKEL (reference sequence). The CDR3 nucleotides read TGTGCCAGCAGCCTAAGCAATCAGCCCCAGCATTTT. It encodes CASSLSNQPQHF. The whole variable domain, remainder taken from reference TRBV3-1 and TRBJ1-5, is DTAVSQTPKYLVTQMGNDKSIKCEQNLGHDTMYWYKQDSKKFLKIMFSYNNKELIINETVPNRFSPKSPDKAHLNLHINSLELGDSAVYFCASSLSNQPQHFGDGTRLSIL.

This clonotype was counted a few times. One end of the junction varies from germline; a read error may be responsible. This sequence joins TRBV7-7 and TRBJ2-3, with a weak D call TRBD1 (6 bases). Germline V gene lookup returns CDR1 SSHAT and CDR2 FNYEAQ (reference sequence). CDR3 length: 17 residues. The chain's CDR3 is CASSSYTGLSSTDTQYF. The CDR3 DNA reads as TGTGCTAGCAGCTCATACACAGGGCTTAGTAGCACAGATACGCAGTATTTT.

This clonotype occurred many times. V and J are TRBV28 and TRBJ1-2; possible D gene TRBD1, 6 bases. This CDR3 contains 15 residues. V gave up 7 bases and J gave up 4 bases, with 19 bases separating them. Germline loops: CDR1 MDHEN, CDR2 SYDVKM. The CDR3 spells CASIAGVPLGYGYTF. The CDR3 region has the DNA TGTGCCAGCATCGCAGGGGTCCCTTTGGGCTATGGCTACACCTTC.

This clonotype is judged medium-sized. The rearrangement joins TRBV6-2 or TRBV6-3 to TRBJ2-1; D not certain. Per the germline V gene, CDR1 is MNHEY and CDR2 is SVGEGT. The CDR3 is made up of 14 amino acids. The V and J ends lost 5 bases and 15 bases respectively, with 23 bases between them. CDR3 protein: CASSPSSPRAPLFF. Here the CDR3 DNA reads TGTGCCAGCAGTCCCTCATCTCCCCGGGCGCCACTGTTCTTC.